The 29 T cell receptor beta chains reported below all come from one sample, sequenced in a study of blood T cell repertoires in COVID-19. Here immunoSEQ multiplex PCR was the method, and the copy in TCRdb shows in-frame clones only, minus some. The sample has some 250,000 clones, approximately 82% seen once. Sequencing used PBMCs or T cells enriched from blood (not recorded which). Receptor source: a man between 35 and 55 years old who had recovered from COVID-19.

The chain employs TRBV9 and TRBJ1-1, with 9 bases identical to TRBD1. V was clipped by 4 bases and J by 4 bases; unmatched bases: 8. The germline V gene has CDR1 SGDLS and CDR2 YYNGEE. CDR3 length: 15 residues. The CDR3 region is CASSSTGTGFTEAFF. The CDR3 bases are TGTGCCAGCAGCTCAACCGGGACAGGGTTCACTGAAGCTTTCTTT.

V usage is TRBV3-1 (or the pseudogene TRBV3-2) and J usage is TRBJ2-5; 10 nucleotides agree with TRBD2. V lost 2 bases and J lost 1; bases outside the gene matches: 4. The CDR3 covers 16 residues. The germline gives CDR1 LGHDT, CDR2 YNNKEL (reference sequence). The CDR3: CASSQFSGRIQETQYF. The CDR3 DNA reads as TGTGCCAGCAGCCAATTTAGCGGGAGGATCCAAGAGACCCAGTACTTC.

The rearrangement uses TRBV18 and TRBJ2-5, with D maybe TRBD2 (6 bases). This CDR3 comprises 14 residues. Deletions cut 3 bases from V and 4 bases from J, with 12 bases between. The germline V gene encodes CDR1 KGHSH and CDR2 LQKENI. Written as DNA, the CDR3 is TGTGCCAGCTCACCCGGACTGGGGGGAGAGACCCAGTACTTC. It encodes CASSPGLGGETQYF.

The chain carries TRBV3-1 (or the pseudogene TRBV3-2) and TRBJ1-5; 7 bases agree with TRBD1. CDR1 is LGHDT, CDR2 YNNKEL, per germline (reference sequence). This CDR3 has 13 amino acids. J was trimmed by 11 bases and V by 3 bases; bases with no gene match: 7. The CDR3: CASSQTQGVAQHF. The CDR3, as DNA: TGTGCCAGCAGCCAGACTCAGGGGGTGGCCCAGCATTTT.

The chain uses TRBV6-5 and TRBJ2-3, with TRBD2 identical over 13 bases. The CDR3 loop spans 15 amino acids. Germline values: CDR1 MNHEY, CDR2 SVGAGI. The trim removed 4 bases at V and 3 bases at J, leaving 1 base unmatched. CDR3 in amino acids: CASSSTSGRTDTQYF. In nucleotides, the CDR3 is TGTGCCAGCAGTTCGACTAGCGGGAGGACAGATACGCAGTATTTT.

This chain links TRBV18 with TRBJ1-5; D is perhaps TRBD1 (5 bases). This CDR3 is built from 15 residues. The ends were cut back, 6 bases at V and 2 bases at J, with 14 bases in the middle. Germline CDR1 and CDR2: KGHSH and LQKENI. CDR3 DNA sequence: TGTGCCAGCTCCTCAGGGTTGCAAGGCAATCAGCCCCAGCATTTT. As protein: CASSSGLQGNQPQHF.

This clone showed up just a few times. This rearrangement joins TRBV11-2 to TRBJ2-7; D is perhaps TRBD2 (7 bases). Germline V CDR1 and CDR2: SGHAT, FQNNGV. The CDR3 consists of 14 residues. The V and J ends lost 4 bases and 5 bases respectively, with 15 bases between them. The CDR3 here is CASSSWGGLNEQYF. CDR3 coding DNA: TGTGCCAGCAGCTCTTGGGGGGGGCTGAACGAGCAGTACTTC.

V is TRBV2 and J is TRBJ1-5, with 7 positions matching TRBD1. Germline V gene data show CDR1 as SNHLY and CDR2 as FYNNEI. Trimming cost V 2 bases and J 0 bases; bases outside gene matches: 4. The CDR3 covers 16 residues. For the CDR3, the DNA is TGTGCCAGCAGTGAAACAGGGGAATATAGCAATCAGCCCCAGCATTTT. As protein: CASSETGEYSNQPQHF.

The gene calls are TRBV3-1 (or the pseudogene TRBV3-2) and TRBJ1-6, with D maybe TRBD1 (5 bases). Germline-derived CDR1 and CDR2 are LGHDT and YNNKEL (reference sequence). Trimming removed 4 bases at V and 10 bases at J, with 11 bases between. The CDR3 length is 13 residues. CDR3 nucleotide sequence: TGTGCCAGCAGCCCCCGGGGGGTGTCACCCCTCCACTTT. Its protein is CASSPRGVSPLHF.

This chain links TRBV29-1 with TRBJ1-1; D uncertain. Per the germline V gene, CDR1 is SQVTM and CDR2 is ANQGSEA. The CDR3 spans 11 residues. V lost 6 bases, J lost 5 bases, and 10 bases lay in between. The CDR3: CSVSHWTEAFF. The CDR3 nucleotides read TGCAGCGTCAGTCATTGGACTGAAGCTTTCTTT.

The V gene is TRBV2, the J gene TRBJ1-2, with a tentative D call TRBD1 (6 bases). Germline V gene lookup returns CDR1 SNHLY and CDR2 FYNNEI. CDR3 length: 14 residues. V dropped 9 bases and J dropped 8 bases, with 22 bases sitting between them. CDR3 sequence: CARSSTSGVEGYTF. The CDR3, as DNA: TGTGCCAGATCCTCTACCTCAGGGGTTGAGGGCTACACCTTC.

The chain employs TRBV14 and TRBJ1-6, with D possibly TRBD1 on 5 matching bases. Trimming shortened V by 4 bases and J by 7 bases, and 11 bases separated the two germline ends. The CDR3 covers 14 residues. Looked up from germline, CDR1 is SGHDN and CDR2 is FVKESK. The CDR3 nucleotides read TGTGCCAGCAGCCCCTCTCGGGGGAATTCACCCCTCCACTTT. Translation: CASSPSRGNSPLHF.

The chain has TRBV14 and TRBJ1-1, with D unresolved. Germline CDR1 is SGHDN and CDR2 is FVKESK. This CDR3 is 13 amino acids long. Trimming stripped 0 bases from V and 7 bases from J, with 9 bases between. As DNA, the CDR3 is TGTGCCAGCAGCCAAGAAACAGCCGATGAAGCTTTCTTT. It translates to CASSQETADEAFF.

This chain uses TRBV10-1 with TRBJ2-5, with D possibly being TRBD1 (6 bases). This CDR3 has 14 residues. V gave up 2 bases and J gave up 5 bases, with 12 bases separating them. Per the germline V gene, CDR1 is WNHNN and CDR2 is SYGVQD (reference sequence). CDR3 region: CASSESRGRETQYF. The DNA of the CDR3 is TGCGCCAGCAGTGAGAGCAGGGGACGGGAGACCCAGTACTTC.

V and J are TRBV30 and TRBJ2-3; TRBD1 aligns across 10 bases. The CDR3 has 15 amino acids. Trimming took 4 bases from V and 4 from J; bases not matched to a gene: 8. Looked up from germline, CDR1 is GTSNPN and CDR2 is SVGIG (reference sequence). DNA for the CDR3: TGTGCCTGGATCGGGACAGGGGTTTTGTCAGATACGCAGTATTTT. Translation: CAWIGTGVLSDTQYF.

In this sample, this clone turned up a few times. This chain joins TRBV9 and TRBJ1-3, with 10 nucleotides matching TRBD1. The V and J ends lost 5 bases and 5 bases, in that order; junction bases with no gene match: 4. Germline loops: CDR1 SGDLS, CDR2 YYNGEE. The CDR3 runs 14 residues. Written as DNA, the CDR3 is TGTGCCAGCAGGGGACAGGGGTTGAGAAACACCATATATTTT. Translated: CASRGQGLRNTIYF.

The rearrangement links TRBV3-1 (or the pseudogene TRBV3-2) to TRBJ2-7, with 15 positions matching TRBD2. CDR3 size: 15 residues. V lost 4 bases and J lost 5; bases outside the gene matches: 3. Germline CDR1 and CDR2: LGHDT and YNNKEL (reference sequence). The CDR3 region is CASSRTSGGAHEQYF. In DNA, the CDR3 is TGTGCCAGCAGCCGGACTAGCGGGGGGGCCCACGAGCAGTACTTC.

The CDR3 region has the DNA TGTGCCAGCACCCCAGGGGGGGGCAATCAGCCCCAGCATTTT. Residues: CASTPGGGNQPQHF. This chain links TRBV6-2 or TRBV6-3 with TRBJ1-5, with 7 bases lining up with TRBD1. CDR3 length: 14 residues. The germline CDR1 and CDR2 sequences are MNHEY and SVGEGT. V dropped 7 bases and J dropped 2; count of bases not matched to a gene: 5.

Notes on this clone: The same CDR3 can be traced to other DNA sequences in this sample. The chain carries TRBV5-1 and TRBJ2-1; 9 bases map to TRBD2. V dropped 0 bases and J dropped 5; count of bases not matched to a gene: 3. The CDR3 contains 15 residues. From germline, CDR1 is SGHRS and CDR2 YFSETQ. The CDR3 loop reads CASSLATSGNNEQFF. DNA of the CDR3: TGCGCCAGCAGCTTGGCGACTAGCGGAAACAATGAGCAGTTCTTC.

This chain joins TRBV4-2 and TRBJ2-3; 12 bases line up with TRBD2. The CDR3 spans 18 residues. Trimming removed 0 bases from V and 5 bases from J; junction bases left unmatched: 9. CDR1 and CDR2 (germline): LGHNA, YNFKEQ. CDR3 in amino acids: CASSQDPTSGGIGDTQYF. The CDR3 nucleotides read TGTGCCAGCAGCCAAGATCCCACTAGCGGGGGGATCGGAGATACGCAGTATTTT.

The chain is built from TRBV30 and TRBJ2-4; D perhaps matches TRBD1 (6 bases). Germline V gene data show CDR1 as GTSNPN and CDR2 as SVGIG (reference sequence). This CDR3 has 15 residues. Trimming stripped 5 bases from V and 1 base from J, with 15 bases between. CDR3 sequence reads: CAWGQGIGAKNIQYF. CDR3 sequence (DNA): TGTGCCTGGGGCCAGGGGATAGGGGCCAAAAACATTCAGTACTTC. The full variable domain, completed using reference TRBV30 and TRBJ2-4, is SQTIHQWPATLVQPVGSPLSLECTVEGTSNPNLYWYRQAAGRGLQLLFYSVGIGQISSEVPQNLSASRPQDRQFILSSKKLLLSDSGFYLCAWGQGIGAKNIQYFGAGTRLSVL.

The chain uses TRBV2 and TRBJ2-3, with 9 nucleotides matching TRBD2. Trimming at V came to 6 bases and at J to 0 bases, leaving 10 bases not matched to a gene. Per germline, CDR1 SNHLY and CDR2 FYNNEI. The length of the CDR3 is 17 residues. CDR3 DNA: TGTGCCAGCAGGGGATCTTTAGCGGGGGCTAGCACAGATACGCAGTATTTT. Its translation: CASRGSLAGASTDTQYF.

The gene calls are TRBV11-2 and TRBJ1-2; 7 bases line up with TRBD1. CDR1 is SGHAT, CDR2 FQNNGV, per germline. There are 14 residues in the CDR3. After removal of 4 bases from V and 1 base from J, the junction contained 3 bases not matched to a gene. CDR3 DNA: TGTGCCAGCAGCTCCTACAGGGGTAACTATGGCTACACCTTC. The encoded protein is CASSSYRGNYGYTF.

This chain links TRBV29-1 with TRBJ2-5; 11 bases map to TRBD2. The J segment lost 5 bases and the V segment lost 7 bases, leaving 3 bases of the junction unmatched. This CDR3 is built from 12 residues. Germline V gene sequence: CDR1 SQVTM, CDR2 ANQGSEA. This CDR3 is CSATSGVETQYF. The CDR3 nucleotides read TGCAGCGCGACTAGCGGGGTGGAGACCCAGTACTTC.

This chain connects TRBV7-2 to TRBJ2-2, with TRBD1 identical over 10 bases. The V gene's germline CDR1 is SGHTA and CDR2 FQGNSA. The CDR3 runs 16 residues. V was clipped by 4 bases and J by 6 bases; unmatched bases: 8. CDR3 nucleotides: TGTGCCAGCAGCTCCATAACCGGGACAGGGGCCGGGGAGCTGTTTTTT. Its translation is CASSSITGTGAGELFF. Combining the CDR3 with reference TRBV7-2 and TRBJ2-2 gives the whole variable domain GAGVSQSPSNKVTEKGKDVELRCDPISGHTALYWYRQSLGQGLEFLIYFQGNSAPDKSGLPSDRFSAERTGGSVSTLTIQRTQQEDSAVYLCASSSITGTGAGELFFGEGSRLTVL.

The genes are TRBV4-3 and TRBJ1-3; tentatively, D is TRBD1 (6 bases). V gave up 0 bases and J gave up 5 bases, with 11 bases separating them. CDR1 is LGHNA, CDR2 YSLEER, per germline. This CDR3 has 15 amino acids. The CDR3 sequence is CASSQERTARNTIYF. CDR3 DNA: TGCGCCAGCAGCCAAGAAAGGACAGCTAGAAACACCATATATTTT.

The CDR3 region is CAWKGGVNTGELFF. Written as DNA, the CDR3 is TGTGCCTGGAAGGGAGGGGTCAACACCGGGGAGCTGTTTTTT. This chain joins TRBV30 and TRBJ2-2; 7 bases line up with TRBD2. The germline V gene has CDR1 GTSNPN and CDR2 SVGIG (reference sequence). The CDR3 spans 14 residues. The trim removed 4 bases at V and 2 bases at J, leaving 4 bases unmatched.

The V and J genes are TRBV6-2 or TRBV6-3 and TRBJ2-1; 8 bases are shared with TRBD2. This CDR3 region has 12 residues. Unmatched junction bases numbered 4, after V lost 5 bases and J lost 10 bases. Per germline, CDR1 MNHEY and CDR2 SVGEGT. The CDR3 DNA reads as TGTGCCAGCAGTAACTTAGCGGGAGAGCAGTTCTTC. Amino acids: CASSNLAGEQFF.

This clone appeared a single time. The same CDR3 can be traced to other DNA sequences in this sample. CDR3 sequence reads: CASSQGGYGYTF. CDR3 bases: TGTGCCAGCAGCCAGGGGGGCTATGGCTACACCTTC. The V call is TRBV28, the J call TRBJ1-2; TRBD1 aligns across 7 bases. The germline V gene encodes CDR1 MDHEN and CDR2 SYDVKM. V lost 6 bases and J lost 4; bases outside the gene matches: 2. The CDR3 has 12 amino acids.